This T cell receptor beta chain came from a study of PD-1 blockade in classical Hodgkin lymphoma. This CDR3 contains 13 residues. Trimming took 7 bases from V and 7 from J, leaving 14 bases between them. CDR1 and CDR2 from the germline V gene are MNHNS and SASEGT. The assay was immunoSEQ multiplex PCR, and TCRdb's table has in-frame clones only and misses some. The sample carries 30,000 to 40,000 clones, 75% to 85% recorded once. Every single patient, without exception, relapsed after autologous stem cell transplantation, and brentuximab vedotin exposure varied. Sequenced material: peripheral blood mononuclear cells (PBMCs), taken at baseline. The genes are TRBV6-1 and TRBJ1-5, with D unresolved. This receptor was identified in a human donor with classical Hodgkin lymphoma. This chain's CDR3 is CASTPRPRQPQHF. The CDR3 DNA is TGTGCCAGCACCCCCCGGCCCAGGCAGCCCCAGCATTTT.